This T cell receptor (beta chain) originates from a study of blood T cell repertoires in COVID-19. Study-wide background: From the United States, Italy and Spain came samples of acute and convalescent COVID-19. Sources were T cells, B-cell-depleted T cells, or PBMCs; the material itself was cDNA or gDNA.

Original data processing: Amplified reference gene primers provided the basis for estimating nucleated cell counts. Assay: immunoSEQ multiplex PCR; the TCRdb copy retains only in-frame clones and omits some. The V and J calls and clone size come from that table; D and trimming were worked out from the DNA. Of about 230,000 clones listed, approximately 80% are singletons. The TCR originated in a woman aged 45-65 years with acute or convalescent COVID-19. Sequencing input: peripheral blood.

The CDR3 protein is CASSYSETGSHEQFF. The CDR3 coding sequence is TGTGCCAGCAGTTACTCCGAGACAGGGTCCCATGAGCAGTTCTTC. The chain employs TRBV6-5 and TRBJ2-1, with 7 bases matching TRBD1. Germline V gene data show CDR1 as MNHEY and CDR2 as SVGAGI. V lost 0 bases, J lost 8 bases, and 7 bases stayed unmatched. The CDR3 extends over 15 amino acids.